This entry lists 27 T cell receptor beta chains sequenced from one sample in a study of blood T cell repertoires in COVID-19. Data came from immunoSEQ multiplex PCR; TCRdb stores just in-frame clones and leaves some out. This sample yields 200,000 to 300,000 clones, of which 80% to 85% are seen a single time; around 4% belongs to the top ten. The sequencing input was peripheral blood. The receptors shown here come from a man in his fifties or sixties with acute or convalescent COVID-19.

The chain employs TRBV6-1 and TRBJ1-2; 9 bases are shared with TRBD1. The germline V gene has CDR1 MNHNS and CDR2 SASEGT. The J segment lost 5 bases and the V segment lost 3 bases, leaving 16 bases of the junction unmatched. The CDR3 length is 18 residues. The CDR3 bases are TGTGCCAGCAGTGAGACACTTTCCGGGACAGGGTTATGGTATGGCTACACCTTC. It yields the protein CASSETLSGTGLWYGYTF.

This chain joins TRBV30 and TRBJ1-2; 9 bases align to TRBD1. The CDR3 is 14 residues long. Per the germline V gene, CDR1 is GTSNPN and CDR2 is SVGIG (reference sequence). V lost 4 bases, J lost 7 bases, and 10 bases stayed unmatched. The CDR3 region has the DNA TGTGCCTGGACCCTGGGACAGGGATCACCTGGCTACACCTTC. Its translation: CAWTLGQGSPGYTF.

The gene calls are TRBV5-1 and TRBJ2-1, with TRBD1 as a possible D gene (5 bases). The V gene lost 4 bases and the J gene lost 5 bases, with 13 bases spanning the gap. Germline CDR1 SGHRS, CDR2 YFSETQ. The CDR3 is 14 residues long. The CDR3 sequence: CASSPTVPNNEQFF. In nucleotides, the CDR3 is TGCGCCAGCAGCCCGACAGTGCCGAACAATGAGCAGTTCTTC. Filled out from reference TRBV5-1 and TRBJ2-1, the complete variable domain reads KAGVTQTPRYLIKTRGQQVTLSCSPISGHRSVSWYQQTPGQGLQFLFEYFSETQRNKGNFPGRFSGRQFSNSRSEMNVSTLELGDSALYLCASSPTVPNNEQFFGPGTRLTVL.

As regards this clone: The same CDR3 also results from other DNA sequences found in this sample. This chain joins TRBV7-6 and TRBJ2-1; 9 bases agree with TRBD1. Per germline, CDR1 SGHVS and CDR2 FNYEAQ. The junction had 5 bases not matched to a gene; V was cut back by 6 bases and J by 2 bases. CDR3 length equals 15 residues. The DNA for the CDR3 is TGTGCCAGCAGTTCGGGACAGGGACCCTACAATGAGCAGTTCTTC. The encoded protein is CASSSGQGPYNEQFF.

This chain uses TRBV18 with TRBJ2-3, with TRBD1 matching 7 bases. Per the germline V gene, CDR1 is KGHSH and CDR2 is LQKENI. The CDR3 totals 15 residues. The V segment lost 3 bases and the J segment 5 bases; nucleotides outside the gene matches: 8. This chain's CDR3 is CASSPVKGGEDTQYF. CDR3 bases: TGTGCCAGCTCACCCGTGAAAGGGGGCGAAGATACGCAGTATTTT.

The chain uses TRBV20-1 and TRBJ1-3; perhaps TRBD1 as D (6 bases). Germline values: CDR1 DFQATT, CDR2 SNEGSKA (reference sequence). V lost 3 bases, J lost 0 bases, and 9 bases lay in between. This CDR3 has 14 residues. As DNA, the CDR3 is TGCAGTGCTAGTAGGGGGACCTCTGGAAACACCATATATTTT. Residues: CSASRGTSGNTIYF.

The genes are TRBV9 and TRBJ2-3, with TRBD2 identical over 8 bases. This CDR3 comprises 17 residues. The V segment lost 1 base and the J segment 4 bases; nucleotides outside the gene matches: 11. Germline V gene sequence: CDR1 SGDLS, CDR2 YYNGEE. The DNA for the CDR3 is TGTGCCAGCAGCGTACAAGAAGGCGGGGGGAAGGCAGATACGCAGTATTTT. Its protein product is CASSVQEGGGKADTQYF.

The V and J genes are TRBV28 and TRBJ2-3, with TRBD2 as a possible D gene (5 bases). Trimming stripped 2 bases from V and 5 bases from J, with 29 bases between. This CDR3 spans 20 amino acids. The germline gives CDR1 MDHEN, CDR2 SYDVKM. This chain's CDR3 is CASSLIVVQQKIREKDTQYF. CDR3 DNA sequence: TGTGCCAGCAGTTTAATCGTAGTCCAGCAGAAGATCCGGGAAAAAGATACGCAGTATTTT.

This clone was counted once. The gene calls are TRBV28 and TRBJ2-1, with 8 bases identical to TRBD1. This CDR3 comprises 12 residues. Germline values: CDR1 MDHEN, CDR2 SYDVKM. V was pared by 10 bases and J by 4 bases, with 3 bases of the junction left unmatched. CDR3 sequence (DNA): TGTGCCACATGGGACAGGTACAATGAGCAGTTCTTC. Its translation: CATWDRYNEQFF.

The rearrangement links TRBV6-5 to TRBJ1-6, with 9 bases matching TRBD1. The CDR3 has 14 amino acids. The trim removed 6 bases at V and 7 bases at J, leaving 4 bases unmatched. Germline V lookup: CDR1 MNHEY, CDR2 SVGAGI. This chain's CDR3 is CASRRDRENSPLHF. The CDR3, as DNA: TGTGCCAGCAGAAGGGACAGGGAAAATTCACCCCTCCACTTT.

This clone was counted between two and nine times. The chain joins TRBV6-5 to TRBJ1-3; D may be TRBD1 (6 bases). V was cut by 5 bases and J by 1 base, with 12 bases left in between. Germline V CDR1 and CDR2: MNHEY, SVGAGI. The CDR3 length is 15 residues. CDR3 sequence: CASSLGGYSGNTIYF. The CDR3 DNA is TGTGCCAGCAGTCTAGGGGGTTATTCTGGAAACACCATATATTTT.

V usage is TRBV9 and J usage is TRBJ2-5; 8 nucleotides match TRBD2. Germline CDR1 and CDR2: SGDLS and YYNGEE. This CDR3 is 15 amino acids long. The junction had 11 bases not matched to a gene; V was cut back by 5 bases and J by 5 bases. The CDR3 DNA sequence: TGTGCCAGCAGGTCTGGCGGGAGGCGGTGGGAGACCCAGTACTTC. Encoded protein: CASRSGGRRWETQYF. Full variable domain (missing parts from reference TRBV9 and TRBJ2-5): DSGVTQTPKHLITATGQRVTLRCSPRSGDLSVYWYQQSLDQGLQFLIQYYNGEERAKGNILERFSAQQFPDLHSELNLSSLELGDSALYFCASRSGGRRWETQYFGPGTRLLVL.

J is TRBJ1-3 and V is TRBV6-1; no clear D. In germline, CDR1 is MNHNS, CDR2 SASEGT. The V and J ends lost 0 bases and 7 bases respectively, with 13 bases between them. This CDR3 contains 15 residues. The CDR3 DNA reads TGTGCCAGCAGTGAAGCGCGAGGGCAGGCGAACACCATATATTTT. This translates into CASSEARGQANTIYF.

The chain links TRBV10-3 to TRBJ2-1; 8 positions agree with TRBD2. This CDR3 is 14 amino acids long. Trimming cost V 8 bases and J 9 bases; bases outside gene matches: 12. CDR1 ENHRY and CDR2 SYGVKD come from the germline V gene. The CDR3 loop is CAIHGGAFSSEQFF. CDR3 nucleotides: TGTGCCATCCACGGGGGGGCCTTTAGCAGTGAGCAGTTCTTC.

The chain recombines TRBV19 with TRBJ2-5; TRBD1 aligns across 8 bases. Per germline, CDR1 LNHDA and CDR2 SQIVND (reference sequence). The CDR3 totals 16 residues. J lost 1 base, V lost 5 bases, and 9 bases had no gene match. CDR3: CASSFSGQGGQETQYF. Written as DNA, the CDR3 is TGTGCCAGTAGTTTCTCCGGACAGGGAGGCCAAGAGACCCAGTACTTC.

The chain employs TRBV6-1 and TRBJ2-1; weak D call: TRBD2 (6 bases). The CDR3 is 18 residues long. Germline V gives CDR1 MNHNS, CDR2 SASEGT. Trimming took off 2 bases at V and 0 bases at J, with 17 bases between the two ends. DNA for the CDR3: TGTGCCAGCAGTGAAAGGGGAGGCGGAGGGAGCTCCTACAATGAGCAGTTCTTC. It codes for CASSERGGGGSSYNEQFF.

J is TRBJ2-2 and V is TRBV5-1; 7 bases are shared with TRBD1. J gave up 3 bases and V 2 bases, and 4 bases lay outside the gene matches. CDR1 is SGHRS, CDR2 YFSETQ, per germline. CDR3 size: 15 residues. The CDR3 loop is CASSLFQGDTGELFF. The DNA for the CDR3 is TGCGCCAGCAGCTTATTCCAGGGGGACACCGGGGAGCTGTTTTTT.

The chain has TRBV9 and TRBJ2-5; D perhaps matches TRBD2 (7 bases). In germline, CDR1 is SGDLS, CDR2 YYNGEE. Deletions cut 4 bases from V and 4 bases from J, with 14 bases between. CDR3 length: 14 amino acids. CDR3 in amino acids: CASSPRGGGETQYF. The CDR3 DNA follows: TGTGCCAGCAGCCCTCGCGGGGGCGGAGAGACCCAGTACTTC. Drawing the rest from reference TRBV9 and TRBJ2-5, the complete variable domain is DSGVTQTPKHLITATGQRVTLRCSPRSGDLSVYWYQQSLDQGLQFLIQYYNGEERAKGNILERFSAQQFPDLHSELNLSSLELGDSALYFCASSPRGGGETQYFGPGTRLLVL.

Note on this clone: A junction end diverges from the germline sequence, so it may reflect a read error. This sequence joins TRBV7-7 and TRBJ2-2; D perhaps matches TRBD1 (7 bases). Germline V CDR1 and CDR2: SSHAT, FNYEAQ (reference sequence). This CDR3 has 15 residues. CDR3 DNA: TGTGCTAGCAGCCTCCAGGGGGGGAACACCGGGGAGCTGTTTTTT. Translated: CASSLQGGNTGELFF.

This sequence joins TRBV3-1 (or the pseudogene TRBV3-2) and TRBJ2-7, with 8 bases lining up with TRBD2. Germline loops: CDR1 LGHDT, CDR2 YNNKEL (reference sequence). The V segment lost 0 bases and the J segment 3 bases; nucleotides outside the gene matches: 7. The CDR3 totals 16 residues. As DNA, the CDR3 is TGTGCCAGCAGCCAAGAGTCCGTTAGCGGGAACTACGAGCAGTACTTC. Its protein is CASSQESVSGNYEQYF.

The chain couples TRBV9 to TRBJ2-1, with D perhaps matching TRBD1 (5 bases). Between the trimmed V and J ends, which lost 3 bases and 8 bases, there was a span of 12 bases. The germline CDR1 and CDR2 sequences are SGDLS and YYNGEE. CDR3 length equals 13 residues. In nucleotides, the CDR3 is TGTGCCAGCAGCGCCGACAGTTTGGATGAGCAGTTCTTC. Translating gives CASSADSLDEQFF. The full variable domain, in which reference TRBV9 and TRBJ2-1 provide the parts outside the CDR3, is DSGVTQTPKHLITATGQRVTLRCSPRSGDLSVYWYQQSLDQGLQFLIQYYNGEERAKGNILERFSAQQFPDLHSELNLSSLELGDSALYFCASSADSLDEQFFGPGTRLTVL.

This sequence joins TRBV5-1 and TRBJ1-4; the match to TRBD1 covers 9 bases. The CDR3 runs to 14 residues. Germline assignment: CDR1 SGHRS and CDR2 YFSETQ. The V and J ends lost 4 bases and 8 bases, in that order; junction bases with no gene match: 6. CDR3 amino acids: CASSMDRGVEKLFF. Written as DNA, the CDR3 is TGCGCCAGCAGCATGGACAGGGGAGTGGAAAAACTGTTTTTT.

This clone was counted once. CDR3 coding DNA: TGTGCCAGCAGTATACAGGGGGCTAGTGGCTACACCTTC. This codes for CASSIQGASGYTF. The chain recombines TRBV7-2 with TRBJ1-2, with TRBD1 matching over 9 bases. Germline CDR1 and CDR2: SGHTA and FQGNSA. V shed 6 bases and J 7 bases; nucleotides not matched to a gene: 6. CDR3 size: 13 residues. The full variable domain, completed using reference TRBV7-2 and TRBJ1-2, is GAGVSQSPSNKVTEKGKDVELRCDPISGHTALYWYRQSLGQGLEFLIYFQGNSAPDKSGLPSDRFSAERTGGSVSTLTIQRTQQEDSAVYLCASSIQGASGYTFGSGTRLTVV.

The J gene is TRBJ1-3, the V gene TRBV10-3; 9 bases match TRBD1. The CDR3 has 16 residues. After removal of 4 bases from V and 2 bases from J, the junction contained 6 bases not matched to a gene. The germline CDR1 and CDR2 sequences are ENHRY and SYGVKD. The DNA of the CDR3 is TGTGCCATCAGTGGTACAGGGGGCAGCGCTGGAAACACCATATATTTT. As protein: CAISGTGGSAGNTIYF.

The gene calls are TRBV19 and TRBJ2-7; 10 positions agree with TRBD2. Trimming at V came to 4 bases and at J to 3 bases, leaving 6 bases not matched to a gene. CDR3 length: 15 amino acids. Germline V gene sequence: CDR1 LNHDA, CDR2 SQIVND (reference sequence). This CDR3 is CASSTVAGGSYEQYF. Written as DNA, the CDR3 is TGTGCCAGTAGTACCGTAGCGGGAGGAAGCTACGAGCAGTACTTC.

The chain uses TRBV19 and TRBJ2-6; 7 bases map to TRBD1. The V and J ends lost 6 bases and 1 base, in that order; junction bases with no gene match: 3. The CDR3 runs 15 residues. Germline V gene sequence: CDR1 LNHDA, CDR2 SQIVND (reference sequence). The CDR3 loop is CASRPDRSGANVLTF. As DNA, the CDR3 is TGTGCCAGTAGGCCGGACAGGTCTGGGGCCAACGTCCTGACTTTC.

The chain couples TRBV5-1 to TRBJ1-4, with 7 bases identical to TRBD1. J was trimmed by 6 bases and V by 3 bases; bases with no gene match: 5. The germline V gene has CDR1 SGHRS and CDR2 YFSETQ. The CDR3 loop spans 14 amino acids. As DNA, the CDR3 is TGCGCCAGCAGCTCCGGGACAGACTATGAAAAACTGTTTTTT. This gives the protein CASSSGTDYEKLFF.